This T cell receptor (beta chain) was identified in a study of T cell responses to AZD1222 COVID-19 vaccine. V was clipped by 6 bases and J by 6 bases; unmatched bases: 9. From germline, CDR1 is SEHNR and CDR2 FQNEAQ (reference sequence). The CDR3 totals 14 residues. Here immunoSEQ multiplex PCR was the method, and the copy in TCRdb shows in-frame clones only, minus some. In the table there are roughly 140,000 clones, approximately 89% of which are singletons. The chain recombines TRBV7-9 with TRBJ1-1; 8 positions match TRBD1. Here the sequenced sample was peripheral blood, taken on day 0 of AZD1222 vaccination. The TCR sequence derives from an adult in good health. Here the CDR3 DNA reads TGTGCCAGCAGGTCAGGACAGGGTGGCCCTGAAGCTTTCTTT. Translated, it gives CASRSGQGGPEAFF. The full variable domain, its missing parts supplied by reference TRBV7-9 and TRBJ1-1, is DTGVSQNPRHKITKRGQNVTFRCDPISEHNRLYWYRQTLGQGPEFLTYFQNEAQLEKSRLLSDRFSAERPKGSFSTLEIQRTEQGDSAMYLCASRSGQGGPEAFFGQGTRLTVV.